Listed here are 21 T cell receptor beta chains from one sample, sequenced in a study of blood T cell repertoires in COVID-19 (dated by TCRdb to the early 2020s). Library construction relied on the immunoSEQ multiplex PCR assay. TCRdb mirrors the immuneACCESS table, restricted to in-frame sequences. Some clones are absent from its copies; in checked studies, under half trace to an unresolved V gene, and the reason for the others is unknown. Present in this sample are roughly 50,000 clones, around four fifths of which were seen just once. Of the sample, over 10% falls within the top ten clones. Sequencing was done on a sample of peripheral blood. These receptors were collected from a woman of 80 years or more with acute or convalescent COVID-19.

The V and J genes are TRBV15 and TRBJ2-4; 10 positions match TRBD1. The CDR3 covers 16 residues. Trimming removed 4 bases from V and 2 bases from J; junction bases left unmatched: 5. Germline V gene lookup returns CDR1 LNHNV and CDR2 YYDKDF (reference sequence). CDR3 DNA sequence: TGTGCCACCAGCATCGGGGACAGGGGTCCCAAAAACATTCAGTACTTC. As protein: CATSIGDRGPKNIQYF.

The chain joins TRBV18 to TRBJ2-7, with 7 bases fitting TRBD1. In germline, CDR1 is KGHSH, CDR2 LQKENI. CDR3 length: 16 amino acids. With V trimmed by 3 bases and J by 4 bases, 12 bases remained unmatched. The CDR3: CASSPRDSNTLYEQYF. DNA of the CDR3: TGTGCCAGCTCACCCCGGGACAGCAATACATTATACGAGCAGTACTTC.

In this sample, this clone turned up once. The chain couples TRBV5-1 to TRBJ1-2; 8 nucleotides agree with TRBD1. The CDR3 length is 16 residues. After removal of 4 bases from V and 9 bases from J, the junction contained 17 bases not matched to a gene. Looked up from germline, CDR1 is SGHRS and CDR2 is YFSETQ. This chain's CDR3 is CASSLGDRTGVSSYTF. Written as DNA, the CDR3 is TGCGCCAGCAGCCTGGGGGACAGGACAGGTGTGAGTAGCTACACCTTC.

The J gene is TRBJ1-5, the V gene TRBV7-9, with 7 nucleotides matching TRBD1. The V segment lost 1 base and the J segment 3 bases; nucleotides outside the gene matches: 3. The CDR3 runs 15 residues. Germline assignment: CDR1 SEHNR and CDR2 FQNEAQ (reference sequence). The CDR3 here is CASSLGDSFNQPQHF. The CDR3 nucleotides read TGTGCCAGCAGCTTAGGGGACAGCTTCAATCAGCCCCAGCATTTT.

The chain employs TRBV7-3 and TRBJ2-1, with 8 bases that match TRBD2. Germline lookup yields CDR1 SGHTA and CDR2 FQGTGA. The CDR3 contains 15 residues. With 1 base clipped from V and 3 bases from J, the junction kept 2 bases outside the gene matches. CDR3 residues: CASSLMGLDYNEQFF. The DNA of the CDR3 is TGTGCCAGCAGCTTAATGGGACTAGACTACAATGAGCAGTTCTTC.

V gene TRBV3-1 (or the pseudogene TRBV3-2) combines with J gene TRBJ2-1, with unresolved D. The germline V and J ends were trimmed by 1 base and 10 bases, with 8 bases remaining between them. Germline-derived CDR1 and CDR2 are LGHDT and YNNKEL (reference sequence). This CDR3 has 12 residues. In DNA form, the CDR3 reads TGTGCCAGCAGCCAAGGGCTTGCAGAGCAGTTCTTC. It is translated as CASSQGLAEQFF.

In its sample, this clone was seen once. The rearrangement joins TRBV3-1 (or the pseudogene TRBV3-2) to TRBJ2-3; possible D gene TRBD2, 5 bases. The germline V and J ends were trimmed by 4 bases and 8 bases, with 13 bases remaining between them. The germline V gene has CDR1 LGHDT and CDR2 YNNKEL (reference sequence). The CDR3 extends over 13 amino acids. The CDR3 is CASSREREGTQYF. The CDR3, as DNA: TGTGCCAGCAGCCGGGAGAGAGAGGGTACGCAGTATTTT.

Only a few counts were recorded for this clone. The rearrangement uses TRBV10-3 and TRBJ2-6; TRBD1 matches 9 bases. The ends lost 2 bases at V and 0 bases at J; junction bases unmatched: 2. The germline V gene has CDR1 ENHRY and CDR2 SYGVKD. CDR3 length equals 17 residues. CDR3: CAISEGTGTSGANVLTF. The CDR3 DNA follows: TGTGCCATCAGTGAGGGGACAGGGACCTCTGGGGCCAACGTCCTGACTTTC.

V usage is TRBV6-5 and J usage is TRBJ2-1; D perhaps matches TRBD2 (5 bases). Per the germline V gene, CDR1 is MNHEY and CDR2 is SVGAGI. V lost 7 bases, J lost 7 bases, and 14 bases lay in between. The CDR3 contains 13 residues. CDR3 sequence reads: CASTQLGGNEQFF. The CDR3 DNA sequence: TGTGCCAGCACCCAACTAGGCGGGAATGAGCAGTTCTTC.

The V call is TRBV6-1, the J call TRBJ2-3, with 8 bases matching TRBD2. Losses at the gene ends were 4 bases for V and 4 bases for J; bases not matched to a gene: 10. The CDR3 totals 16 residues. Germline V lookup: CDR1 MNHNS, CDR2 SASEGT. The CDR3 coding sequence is TGTGCCAGCAGTGGGCGAGAGCGGGGGACCCCAGATACGCAGTATTTT. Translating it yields CASSGRERGTPDTQYF.

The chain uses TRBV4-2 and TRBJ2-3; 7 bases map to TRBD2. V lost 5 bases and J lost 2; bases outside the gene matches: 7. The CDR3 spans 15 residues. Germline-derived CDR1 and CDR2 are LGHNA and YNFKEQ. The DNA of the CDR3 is TGTGCCAGCAGCTCACGGGGGGACCTCACAGATACGCAGTATTTT. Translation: CASSSRGDLTDTQYF.

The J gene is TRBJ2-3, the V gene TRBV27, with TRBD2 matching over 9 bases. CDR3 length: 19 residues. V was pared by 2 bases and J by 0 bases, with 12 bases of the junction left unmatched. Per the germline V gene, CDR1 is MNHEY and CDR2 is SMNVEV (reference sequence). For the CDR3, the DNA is TGTGCCAGCAGTTTACTTCCTAGCGGGGATCCCTCTAGCACAGATACGCAGTATTTT. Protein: CASSLLPSGDPSSTDTQYF.

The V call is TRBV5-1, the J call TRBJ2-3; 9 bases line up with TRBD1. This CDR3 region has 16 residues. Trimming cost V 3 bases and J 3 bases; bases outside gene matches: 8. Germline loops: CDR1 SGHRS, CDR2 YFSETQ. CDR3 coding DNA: TGCGCCAGCAGCTCGGGACAGGGTATTAATACAGATACGCAGTATTTT. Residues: CASSSGQGINTDTQYF.

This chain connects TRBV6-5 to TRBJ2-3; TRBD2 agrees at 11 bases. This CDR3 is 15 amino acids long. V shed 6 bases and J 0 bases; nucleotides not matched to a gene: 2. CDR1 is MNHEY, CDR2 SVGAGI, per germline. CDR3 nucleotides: TGTGCCAGCAGGCGACTAGCGGGGAGCACAGATACGCAGTATTTT. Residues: CASRRLAGSTDTQYF.

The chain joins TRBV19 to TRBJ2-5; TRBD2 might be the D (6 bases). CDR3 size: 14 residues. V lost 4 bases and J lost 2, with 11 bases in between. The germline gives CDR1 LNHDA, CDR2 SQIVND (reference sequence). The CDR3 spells CASSRTGVQETQYF. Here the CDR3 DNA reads TGTGCCAGTAGTAGGACGGGGGTACAAGAGACCCAGTACTTC.

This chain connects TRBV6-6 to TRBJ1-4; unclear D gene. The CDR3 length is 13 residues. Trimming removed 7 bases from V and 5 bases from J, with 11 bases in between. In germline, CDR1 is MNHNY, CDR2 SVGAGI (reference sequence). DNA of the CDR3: TGTGCCAGCACCCCGCGGGAAAATGAAAAACTGTTTTTT. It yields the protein CASTPRENEKLFF.

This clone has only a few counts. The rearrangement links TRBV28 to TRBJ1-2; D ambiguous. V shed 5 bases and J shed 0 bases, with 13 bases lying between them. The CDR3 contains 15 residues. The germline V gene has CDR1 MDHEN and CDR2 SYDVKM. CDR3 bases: TGTGCCAGCAGTCTCCTAAGAACCTCTAACTATGGCTACACCTTC. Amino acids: CASSLLRTSNYGYTF.

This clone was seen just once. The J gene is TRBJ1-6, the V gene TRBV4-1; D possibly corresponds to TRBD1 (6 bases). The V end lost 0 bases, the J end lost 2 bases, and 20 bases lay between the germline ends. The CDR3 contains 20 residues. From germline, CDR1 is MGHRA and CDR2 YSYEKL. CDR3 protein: CASSQEPPVRGGTYNSPLHF. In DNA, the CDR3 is TGCGCCAGCAGCCAAGAACCTCCGGTAAGGGGGGGGACCTATAATTCACCCCTCCACTTT.

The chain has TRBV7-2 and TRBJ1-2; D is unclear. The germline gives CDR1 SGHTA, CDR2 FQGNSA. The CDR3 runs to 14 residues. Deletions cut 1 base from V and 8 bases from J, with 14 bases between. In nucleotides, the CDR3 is TGTGCCAGCAGCTTAGGACTCACCCCGAGGGGCTACACCTTC. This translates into CASSLGLTPRGYTF.

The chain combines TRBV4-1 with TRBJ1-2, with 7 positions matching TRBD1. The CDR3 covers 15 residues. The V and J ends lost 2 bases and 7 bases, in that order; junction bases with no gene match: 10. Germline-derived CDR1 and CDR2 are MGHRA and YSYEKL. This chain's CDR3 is CASSQKLTGNSGYTF. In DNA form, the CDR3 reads TGCGCCAGCAGCCAAAAATTGACAGGGAATAGTGGCTACACCTTC.

The CDR3 coding sequence is TGTGCCAGCAGGATACGGACAGGAACGGAGACCCAGTACTTC. Translating gives CASRIRTGTETQYF. The V and J genes are TRBV5-8 and TRBJ2-5, with 7 bases lining up with TRBD1. Germline CDR1 and CDR2: SGHTS and YDEGEE. V was clipped by 5 bases and J by 5 bases; unmatched bases: 9. The CDR3 is 14 amino acids.